The clone carrying this T cell receptor (beta chain) was found a few times. What it binds is unknown. The sample is drawn from a study of blood T cells in healthy people across ages. Study-level findings and limits: Diversity of TCR beta per million T cells declined in a roughly linear way with age.

A J-beta primer mix and a sample-barcoded 5' primer were used in a second PCR of roughly 7 to 12 cycles. Each CDR3 protein is one row after TCRdb ran MiXCR on the 5' RACE reads. The table records 1 million to 1.2 million distinct CDR3 sequences, approximately 38% of them present only once. Collection of around 9.3 milliliters of peripheral blood was performed for each donor. The clonotype originates from a man younger than 35 in good health. The sample was blood.

In DNA, the CDR3 is TGTGCCGGCGGGATGGGACAGGCGAGCTCCTATAATTCACCCCTCCACTTT. This encodes CAGGMGQASSYNSPLHF. V is TRBV30 and J is TRBJ1-6, with 8 bases aligning to TRBD1. Germline V gene lookup returns CDR1 GTSNPN and CDR2 SVGIG (reference sequence). Losses at the gene ends were 8 bases for V and 0 bases for J; bases not matched to a gene: 12. CDR3 length equals 17 residues.